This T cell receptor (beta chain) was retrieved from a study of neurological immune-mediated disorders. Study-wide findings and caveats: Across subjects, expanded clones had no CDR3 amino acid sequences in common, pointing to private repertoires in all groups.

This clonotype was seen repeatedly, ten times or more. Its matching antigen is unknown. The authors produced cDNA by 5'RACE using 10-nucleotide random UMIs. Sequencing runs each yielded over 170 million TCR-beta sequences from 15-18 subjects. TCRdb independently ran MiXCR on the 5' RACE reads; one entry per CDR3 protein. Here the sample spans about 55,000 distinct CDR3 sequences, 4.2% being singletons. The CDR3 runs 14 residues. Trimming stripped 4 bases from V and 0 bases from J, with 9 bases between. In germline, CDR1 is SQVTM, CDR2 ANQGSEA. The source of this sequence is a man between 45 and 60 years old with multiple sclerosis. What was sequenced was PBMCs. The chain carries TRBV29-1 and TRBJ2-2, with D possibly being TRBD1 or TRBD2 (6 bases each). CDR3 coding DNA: TGCAGCGTTGTGGAGGGGGCGAACACCGGGGAGCTGTTTTTT. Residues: CSVVEGANTGELFF.